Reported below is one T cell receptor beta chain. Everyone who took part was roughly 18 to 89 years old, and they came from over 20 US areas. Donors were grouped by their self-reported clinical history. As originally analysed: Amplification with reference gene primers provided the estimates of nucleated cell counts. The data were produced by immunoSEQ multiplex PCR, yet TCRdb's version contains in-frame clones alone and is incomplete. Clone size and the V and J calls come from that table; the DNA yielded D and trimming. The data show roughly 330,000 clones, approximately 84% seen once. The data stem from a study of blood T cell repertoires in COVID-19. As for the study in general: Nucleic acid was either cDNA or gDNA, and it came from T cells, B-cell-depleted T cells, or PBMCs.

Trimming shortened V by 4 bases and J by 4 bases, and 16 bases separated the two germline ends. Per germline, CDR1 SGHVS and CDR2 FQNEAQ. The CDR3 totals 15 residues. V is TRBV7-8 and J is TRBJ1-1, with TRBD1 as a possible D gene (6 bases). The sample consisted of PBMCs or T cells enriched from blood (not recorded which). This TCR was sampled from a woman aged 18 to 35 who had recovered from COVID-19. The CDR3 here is CASSYSTGTRTEAFF. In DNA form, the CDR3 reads TGTGCCAGCAGCTATTCGACAGGCACCCGCACTGAAGCTTTCTTT.